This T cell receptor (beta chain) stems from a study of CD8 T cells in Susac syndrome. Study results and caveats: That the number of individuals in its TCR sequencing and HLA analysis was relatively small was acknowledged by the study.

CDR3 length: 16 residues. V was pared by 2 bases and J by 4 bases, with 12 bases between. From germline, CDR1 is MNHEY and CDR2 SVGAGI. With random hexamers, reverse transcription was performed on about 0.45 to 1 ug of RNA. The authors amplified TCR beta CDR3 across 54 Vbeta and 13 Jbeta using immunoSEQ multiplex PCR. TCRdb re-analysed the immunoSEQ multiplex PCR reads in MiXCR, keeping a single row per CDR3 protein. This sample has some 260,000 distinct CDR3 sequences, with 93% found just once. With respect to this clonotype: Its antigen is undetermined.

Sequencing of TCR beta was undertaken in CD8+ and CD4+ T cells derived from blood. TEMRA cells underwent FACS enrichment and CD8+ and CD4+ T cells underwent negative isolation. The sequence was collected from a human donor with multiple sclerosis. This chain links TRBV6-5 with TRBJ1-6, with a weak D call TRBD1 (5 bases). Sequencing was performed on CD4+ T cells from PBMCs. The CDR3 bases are TGTGCCAGCAGTTACGCCGCTGACAGTTATAATTCACCCCTCCACTTT. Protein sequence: CASSYAADSYNSPLHF.